This TCR beta chain derives from a study of Ad26.COV2.S vaccination and SARS-CoV-2 variants. Notes on the study in general: Spike-specific TCR breadth ran higher among vaccine recipients than placebo recipients.

Indicated treatment: over 15 received Ad26.COV2.S at low or high dose, single or two shots; about five received placebo; per-sample allocation not given. Each sample was drawn 63 days after the first injection (of vaccine or placebo). The assay was immunoSEQ multiplex PCR, and TCRdb's table has in-frame clones only and misses some. This sample has hundreds of thousands of clones; about 88% occur once, and the top ten carry roughly 6%. The V segment lost 2 bases and the J segment 2 bases; nucleotides outside the gene matches: 3. The CDR3 has 15 residues. The germline V gene has CDR1 LNHDA and CDR2 SQIVND (reference sequence). In its sample, this clone was seen many times. The antigen is undetermined.

Material: peripheral blood, obtained in a trial of Ad26.COV2.S vaccine versus placebo. This sequence originates from a person aged 18 to 59 who received the Ad26.COV2.S COVID-19 vaccine or a placebo. The V and J genes are TRBV19 and TRBJ2-7; 10 bases map to TRBD2. The CDR3 sequence is CASSIRLAGAYEQYF. The CDR3 nucleotides are TGTGCCAGTAGTATACGCCTAGCGGGAGCCTACGAGCAGTACTTC.